This T cell receptor (beta chain) comes out of a study of regulatory T cells in long-lasting Graves disease. A remark on this clonotype: What it recognizes is unknown.

Whole-study results and caveats: Repertoires from persistent disease leaned toward TRBV28, TRBJ1-2 and TRBJ2-5.

Library construction for TCR beta used iRepertoire HTBI primers and Arm-PCR of CDR3 regions. Each CDR3 protein is one row after TCRdb ran MiXCR on the multiplex PCR reads. In the table there are more than 300,000 distinct CDR3 sequences, about 16% of which are singletons. Stated time point: newly diagnosed GD, antithyroid drugs for less than 3 months. PBMC RNA served as the TCR library source. The patients were drawn from one endocrinology department in Xi'an, China. Looked up from germline, CDR1 is MNHNS and CDR2 is SASEGT. CDR3 length: 14 amino acids. V trimming: 7 bases; J trimming: 4 bases; junction bases outside the gene matches: 7.

This TCR was sampled from a female donor with Graves disease. Here the sequenced sample was peripheral blood mononuclear cells (PBMCs), taken at new diagnosis, from a patient treated with antithyroid drugs. The chain employs TRBV6-1 and TRBJ2-5, with 9 nucleotides matching TRBD2. CDR3 nucleotides: TGTGCCAGCACCGATAGCGGGAGTGCAGAGACCCAGTACTTC. It specifies CASTDSGSAETQYF.